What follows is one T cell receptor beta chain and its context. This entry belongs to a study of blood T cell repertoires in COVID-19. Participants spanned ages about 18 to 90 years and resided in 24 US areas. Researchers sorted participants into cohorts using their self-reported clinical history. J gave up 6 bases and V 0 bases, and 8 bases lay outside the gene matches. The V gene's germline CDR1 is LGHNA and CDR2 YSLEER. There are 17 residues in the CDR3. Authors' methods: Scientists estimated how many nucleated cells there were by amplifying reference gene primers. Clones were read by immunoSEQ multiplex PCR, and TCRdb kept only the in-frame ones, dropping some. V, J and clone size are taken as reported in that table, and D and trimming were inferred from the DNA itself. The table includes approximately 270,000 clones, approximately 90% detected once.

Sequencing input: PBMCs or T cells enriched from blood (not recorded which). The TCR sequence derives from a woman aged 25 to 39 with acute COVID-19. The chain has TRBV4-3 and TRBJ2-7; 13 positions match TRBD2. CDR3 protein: CASSQDLGLAGSSEQYF. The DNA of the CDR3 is TGCGCCAGCAGCCAAGATTTGGGACTAGCGGGAAGCAGCGAGCAGTACTTC.